The sequence of this TCR beta chain was determined in a study of CD8 T cells in ankylosing spondylitis. This clonotype was seen many times. Its antigen remains unidentified. The CDR3 spans 15 residues. The V gene lost 5 bases and the J gene lost 3 bases, with 16 bases spanning the gap. CDR1 SGHKS and CDR2 YYEKEE come from the germline V gene (reference sequence). Overall study results and limits: Disease-linked clones were CD8+ and relatively rare in peripheral blood. Blood from ankylosing spondylitis patients appeared to carry a characteristic roughly eight-variant TCR beta motif. Within matched ankylosing spondylitis synovial fluid, disease-linked clones were reportedly significantly enriched. Earlier studies detected some motif variants in reactive arthritis synovial fluid and blood.

Using quantitative 5'-RACE with molecular barcodes, the authors made TCR beta libraries. TCRdb used MiXCR to reprocess the 5' RACE reads, holding one entry per CDR3 protein. The sample has around 890,000 distinct CDR3 sequences; around 11% are singletons. Sequencing used blood, either unsorted or a sorted T cell fraction (not recorded which). The chain is built from TRBV5-5 and TRBJ2-3; D is perhaps TRBD2 (6 bases). The TCR comes from a male donor with ankylosing spondylitis. The CDR3 region has the DNA TGTGCCAGCAGACAAGACCCGGCGGGGACAGATACGCAGTATTTT. Its translation: CASRQDPAGTDTQYF.